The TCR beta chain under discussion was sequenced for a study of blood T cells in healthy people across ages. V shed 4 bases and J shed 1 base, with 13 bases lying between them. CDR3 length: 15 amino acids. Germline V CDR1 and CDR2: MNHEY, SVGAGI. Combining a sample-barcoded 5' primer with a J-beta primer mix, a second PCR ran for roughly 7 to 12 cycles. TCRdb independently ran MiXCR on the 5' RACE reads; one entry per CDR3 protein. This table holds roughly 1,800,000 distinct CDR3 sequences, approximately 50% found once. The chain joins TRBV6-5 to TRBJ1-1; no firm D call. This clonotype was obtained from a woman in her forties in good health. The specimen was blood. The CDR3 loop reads CASSFHRASNTEAFF. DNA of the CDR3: TGTGCCAGCAGTTTCCACCGGGCCTCGAACACTGAAGCTTTCTTT.